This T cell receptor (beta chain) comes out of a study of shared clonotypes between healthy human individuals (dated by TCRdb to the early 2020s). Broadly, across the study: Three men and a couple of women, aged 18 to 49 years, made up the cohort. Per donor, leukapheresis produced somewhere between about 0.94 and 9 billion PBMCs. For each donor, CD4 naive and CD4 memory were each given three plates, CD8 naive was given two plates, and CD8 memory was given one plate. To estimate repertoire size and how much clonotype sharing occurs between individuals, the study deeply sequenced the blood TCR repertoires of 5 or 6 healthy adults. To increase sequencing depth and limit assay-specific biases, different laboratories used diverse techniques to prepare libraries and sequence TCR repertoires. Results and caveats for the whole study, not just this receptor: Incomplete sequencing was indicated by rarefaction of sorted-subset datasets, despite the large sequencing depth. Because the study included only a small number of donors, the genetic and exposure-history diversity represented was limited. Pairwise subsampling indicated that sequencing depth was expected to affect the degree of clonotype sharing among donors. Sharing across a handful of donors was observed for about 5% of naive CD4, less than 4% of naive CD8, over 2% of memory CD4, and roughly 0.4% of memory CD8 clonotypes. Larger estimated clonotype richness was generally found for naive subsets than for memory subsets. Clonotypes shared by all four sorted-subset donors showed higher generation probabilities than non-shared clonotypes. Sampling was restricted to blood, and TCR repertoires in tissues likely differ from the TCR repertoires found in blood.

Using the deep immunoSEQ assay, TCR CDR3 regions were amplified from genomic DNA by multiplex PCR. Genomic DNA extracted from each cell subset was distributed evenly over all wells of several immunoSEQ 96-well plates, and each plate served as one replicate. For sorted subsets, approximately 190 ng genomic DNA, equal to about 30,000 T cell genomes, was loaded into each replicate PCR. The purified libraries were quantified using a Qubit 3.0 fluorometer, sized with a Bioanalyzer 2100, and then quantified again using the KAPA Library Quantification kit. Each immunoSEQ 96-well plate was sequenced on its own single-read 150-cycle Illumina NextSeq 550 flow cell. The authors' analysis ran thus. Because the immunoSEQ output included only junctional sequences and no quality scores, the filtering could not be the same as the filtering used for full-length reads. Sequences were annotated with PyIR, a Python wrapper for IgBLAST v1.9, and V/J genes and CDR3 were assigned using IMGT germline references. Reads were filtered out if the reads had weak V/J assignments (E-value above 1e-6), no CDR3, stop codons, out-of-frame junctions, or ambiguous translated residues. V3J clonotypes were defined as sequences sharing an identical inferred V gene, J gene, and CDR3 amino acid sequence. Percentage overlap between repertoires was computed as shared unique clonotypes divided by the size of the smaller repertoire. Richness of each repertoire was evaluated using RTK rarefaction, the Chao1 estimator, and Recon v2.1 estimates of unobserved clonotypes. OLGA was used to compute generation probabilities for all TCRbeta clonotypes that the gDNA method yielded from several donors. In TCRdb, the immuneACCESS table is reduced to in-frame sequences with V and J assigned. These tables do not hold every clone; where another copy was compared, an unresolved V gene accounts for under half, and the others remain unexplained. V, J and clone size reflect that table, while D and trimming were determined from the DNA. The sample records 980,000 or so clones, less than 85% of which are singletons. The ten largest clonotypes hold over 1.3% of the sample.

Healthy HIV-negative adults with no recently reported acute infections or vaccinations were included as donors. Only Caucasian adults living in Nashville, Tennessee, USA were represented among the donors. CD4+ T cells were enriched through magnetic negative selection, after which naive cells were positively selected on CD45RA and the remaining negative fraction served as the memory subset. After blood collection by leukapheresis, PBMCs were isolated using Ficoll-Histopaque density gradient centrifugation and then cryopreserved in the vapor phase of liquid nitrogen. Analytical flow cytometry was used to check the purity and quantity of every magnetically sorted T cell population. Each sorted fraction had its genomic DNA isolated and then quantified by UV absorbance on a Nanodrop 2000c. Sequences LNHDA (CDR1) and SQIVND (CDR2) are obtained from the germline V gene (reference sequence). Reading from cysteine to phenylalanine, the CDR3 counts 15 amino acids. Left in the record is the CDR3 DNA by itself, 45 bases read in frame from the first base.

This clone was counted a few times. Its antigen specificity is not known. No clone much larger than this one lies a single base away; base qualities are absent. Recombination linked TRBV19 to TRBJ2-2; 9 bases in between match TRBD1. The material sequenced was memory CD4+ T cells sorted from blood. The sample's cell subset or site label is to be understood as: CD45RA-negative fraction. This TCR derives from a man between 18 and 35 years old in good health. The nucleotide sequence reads TGTGCGAGTCACACAGGGGGCGCCCGTACCGGGGAGCTGTTTTTT. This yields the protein CASHTGGARTGELFF.